This T cell receptor beta chain was profiled in a study of T-cell reconstitution after alpha-beta-depleted transplantation in children. Deletions cut 5 bases from V and 3 bases from J, with 17 bases between. The CDR3 loop spans 16 amino acids. This clonotype was seen only a few times. TCRbeta library preparation incorporated unique molecular identifiers. TCRdb reprocessed the PCR reads with MiXCR, giving one entry per CDR3 protein. The sample holds 200,000 to 250,000 distinct CDR3 sequences, around 9.2% seen once. This TCR was sampled from a male patient aged 2 to 10 who had a stem cell transplant for acute myeloid leukemia, so the T cells may come from the graft donor. V and J are TRBV12-3 or TRBV12-4 and TRBJ2-1; D possibly corresponds to TRBD1 (6 bases). The sample was PBMCs, mostly from graft donor cells, taken 360 days after TCRalphabeta/CD19-depleted stem cell transplant. The CDR3 nucleotides are TGTGCCAGCAGTCTTTACCCAACCAGGGGCTACAATGAGCAGTTCTTC. Translated, it gives CASSLYPTRGYNEQFF.